Listed below are T cell receptor beta chains from one sample, sequenced in a study of blood T cell repertoires in COVID-19. Here immunoSEQ multiplex PCR was the method, and the copy in TCRdb shows in-frame clones only, minus some. The data hold approximately 240,000 clones, with around 83% observed a single time. Sequenced: PBMCs or T cells enriched from blood (not recorded which). Every receptor here comes from a woman aged 40 to 50 with acute COVID-19. CDR3s include the opening cysteine and the closing phenylalanine or tryptophan. Each record gives: V gene, J gene, D gene, clone size, CDR3 DNA, CDR3 protein. The D gene is left open where the match is weak. Size is omitted from some rows. Given values are once, few, many or a class for expanded clones.

>TRBV27|TRBJ2-2|.|once
TGTGCCAGCAGTTTATCCGGGTTCAGGGAGCTGTTTTTT
CASSLSGFRELFF
>TRBV27|TRBJ1-1|.|.
TGTGCCAGCAGTTTCAACCTCCCGACAGATGAAGCTTTCTTT
CASSFNLPTDEAFF
>TRBV19|TRBJ2-3|.|.
TGTGCCAGTAGTATTTGGCGGGCCGGCTTTGGAGATACGCAGTATTTT
CASSIWRAGFGDTQYF
>TRBV7-9|TRBJ2-2|TRBD2|.
TGTGCCAGCAGCTTAACTAGCGGGCGGTACACCGGGGAGCTGTTTTTT
CASSLTSGRYTGELFF
>TRBV9|TRBJ1-1|TRBD1|.
TGTGCCAGCAGCACAGGGGTCATGAACACTGAAGCTTTCTTT
CASSTGVMNTEAFF
>TRBV30|TRBJ2-7|TRBD1|.
TGTGCCTGGAGTCGACAGGGGAGGATGAGTTTTAACTACGAGCAGTACTTC
CAWSRQGRMSFNYEQYF
>TRBV10-2|TRBJ1-1|.|few
TGCGCCAGCACCCCTCTACAAATTCGGAGCACTGAAGCTTTCTTT
CASTPLQIRSTEAFF
>TRBV19|TRBJ2-1|.|.
TGTGCCACCAAGGGGGGGGCTGAGCAGTTCTTC
CATKGGAEQFF
>TRBV9|TRBJ1-2|TRBD1|.
TGTGCCAGCAGCGTCGCGACAGGGCCCAGTGATGGGGGCTACACCTTC
CASSVATGPSDGGYTF
>TRBV28|TRBJ1-2|.|.
TGTGCCAGCAGTTCCTCAGACAGGCTAGGGGGCTACACCTTC
CASSSSDRLGGYTF
>TRBV30|TRBJ1-6|.|.
TGTGCCTGGAGGAAAGTAGTGGGTAGCCTCGGATTTTCACCCCTCCACTTT
CAWRKVVGSLGFSPLHF
>TRBV27|TRBJ2-1|.|.
TGTGCCAGCAGCCCCTCTAGCGTTAGCTCCTACAATGAGCAGTTCTTC
CASSPSSVSSYNEQFF
>TRBV19|TRBJ2-7|.|once
TGTGCCAGTAGTATTAATTGGGGGCCCAGCGAGCAGTACTTC
CASSINWGPSEQYF
>TRBV6-4|TRBJ2-3|.|few
TGTGCCAGCAGTGTATACGGAGGCACAGATACGCAGTATTTT
CASSVYGGTDTQYF
>TRBV29-1|TRBJ2-2|TRBD1|few
TGCAGCGTTTTCGGGACAGGGGGCACCGGGGAGCTGTTTTTT
CSVFGTGGTGELFF
>TRBV7-2|TRBJ2-3|TRBD2|.
TGTGCCAGCAGCTTAGCTAGCGGGAGGAAGACAGATACGCAGTATTTT
CASSLASGRKTDTQYF
>TRBV6-1|TRBJ2-1|TRBD2|.
TGTGCCAGCAGTGAAGCTTGGGGCGGGAGCTCCTACAATGAGCAGTTCTTC
CASSEAWGGSSYNEQFF
>TRBV24-1|TRBJ1-3|TRBD1|.
TGTGCCACCAGTGATCCGGCACAGGGGCCCTCTGGAAACACCATATATTTT
CATSDPAQGPSGNTIYF
>TRBV6-5|TRBJ1-5|TRBD1|.
TGTGCCAGCCTCACAGGGGGTAGTGAGCCCCAGCATTTT
CASLTGGSEPQHF
>TRBV9|TRBJ2-2|.|.
TGTGCCAGCAGGTCCTCCCCCGGGGAGCTGTTTTTT
CASRSSPGELFF
>TRBV5-6|TRBJ1-5|TRBD1|.
TGTGCCAGCAGCTTAAAATCGGACAGGCCCGTAGTGCCCCAGCATTTT
CASSLKSDRPVVPQHF
>TRBV6-5|TRBJ1-1|.|.
TGTGCCAGCTCCCTTGGAGGGCCTGAAGCTTTCTTT
CASSLGGPEAFF
>TRBV7-3|TRBJ2-3|.|.
TGTGCCAGCAGCCCGCTCAGCGGAGAGGGGGCAGATACGCAGTATTTT
CASSPLSGEGADTQYF
>TRBV29-1|TRBJ1-2|.|.
TGCAGCGTTGAAGTAAACAGCGGCTATGGCTACACCTTC
CSVEVNSGYGYTF
>TRBV15|TRBJ2-5|TRBD2|.
TGTGCCACCAGCAGAGCCCCTAGCGGCTATGGGGAGACCCAGTACTTC
CATSRAPSGYGETQYF
>TRBV3-1/TRBV3-2|TRBJ1-2|.|.
TGTGCCAGCAGCGATAGGGGGGGCTACACCTTC
CASSDRGGYTF
>TRBV20-1|TRBJ1-1|TRBD1|.
TGCAGTGCTAGTGGGGACAGGGGTAACACTGAAGCTTTCTTT
CSASGDRGNTEAFF
>TRBV5-1|TRBJ1-1|.|.
TGCGCCAGCAGTACCACGGGGGGGTTTACTGAAGCTTTCTTT
CASSTTGGFTEAFF
>TRBV2|TRBJ2-2|.|.
TGTGCCAGCAGCAAGAACCAGGGCTCCGGGGAGCTGTTTTTT
CASSKNQGSGELFF
>TRBV7-9|TRBJ2-1|.|.
TGTGCCAGCAGCTTAGGGGGCGGACCACAATACAATGAGCAGTTCTTC
CASSLGGGPQYNEQFF
>TRBV7-2|TRBJ2-7|TRBD2|.
TGTGCCAGCAGCTCTTCTGGGGCTAGCGGTAGCTACGAGCAGTACTTC
CASSSSGASGSYEQYF
>TRBV10-1|TRBJ1-2|TRBD1|.
TGCGCCAGCACGCAGACAGGGACTAGGGCAAACACCTTC
CASTQTGTRANTF
>TRBV7-6|TRBJ2-2|TRBD2|.
TGTGCCAGCAGCGCTACTAGCGGGCCCGGGGAGCTGTTTTTT
CASSATSGPGELFF
>TRBV2|TRBJ2-1|.|.
TGTGCCAGCAGTAGGGACTTGATAGGGTTCTTC
CASSRDLIGFF
>TRBV6-5|TRBJ1-2|TRBD1|.
TGTGCCAGCAGTCCACGGGACAGGTCGATTCATGGCTACACCTTC
CASSPRDRSIHGYTF